This record looks at one T cell receptor (beta chain) sequence and its context. In the source study's methods: Nucleated cell counts were estimated from reference gene primer amplification. TCRdb's table, derived via immunoSEQ multiplex PCR, lists solely in-frame clones and lacks some. Clone size and V and J calls were adopted from that table, with D and trimming inferred from the DNA. The data hold over 350,000 clones, with approximately 90% observed a single time. This sample is part of a study of blood T cell repertoires in COVID-19. Study-wide background: Samples came from the United States, Italy and Spain, spanning acute and convalescent COVID-19.

Donors in Cohort 3 who had recovered were those with two negative PCRs, healthcare professional clearance, or resolution of their symptoms. V lost 1 base to trimming and J lost 5 bases; unmatched junction nucleotides: 5. The V gene's germline CDR1 is MGHRA and CDR2 YSYEKL. The CDR3 sequence is 14 residues long. The rearrangement uses TRBV4-1 and TRBJ2-7; 7 bases agree with TRBD1. The receptor comes from a woman aged 18-30 years who had recovered from COVID-19. Sequencing was carried out using PBMCs or T cells enriched from blood (not recorded which). CDR3 nucleotide sequence: TGCGCCAGCAGCCAAGGCCAGACAGGGAACGAGCAGTACTTC. The encoded protein is CASSQGQTGNEQYF.